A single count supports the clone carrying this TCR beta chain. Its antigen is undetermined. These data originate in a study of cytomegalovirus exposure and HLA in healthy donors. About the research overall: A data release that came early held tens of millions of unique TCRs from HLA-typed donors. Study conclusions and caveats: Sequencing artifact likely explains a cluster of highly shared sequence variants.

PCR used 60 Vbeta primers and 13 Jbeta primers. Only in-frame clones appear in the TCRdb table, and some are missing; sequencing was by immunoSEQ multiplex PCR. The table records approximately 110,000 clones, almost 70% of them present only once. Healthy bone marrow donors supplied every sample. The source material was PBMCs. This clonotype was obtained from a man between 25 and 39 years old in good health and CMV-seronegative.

The CDR3 region has the DNA TGTGCCAGCACCACAACCAGCGGGAACACAGATACGCAGTATTTT. Amino acid sequence: CASTTTSGNTDTQYF. The chain has TRBV7-2 and TRBJ2-3; 7 bases match TRBD2. Germline V gene sequence: CDR1 SGHTA, CDR2 FQGNSA. With 7 bases clipped from V and 2 bases from J, the junction kept 9 bases outside the gene matches. CDR3 length: 15 residues.